This paragraph reports one T cell receptor (beta chain). Which antigen it targets is not known. Per-base qualities were not stored, and no clone one base away is much larger. Samples from volunteer blood donors who had recovered from COVID-19 were contributed by a second Seattle source. Collaborating institutions collected whole blood in K2EDTA tubes following their own protocols. Collaborator samples were shipped for TCRbeta analysis as frozen whole blood, isolated PBMCs, or DNA extracted from either sample type. Ends trimmed: V by 6 bases, J by 6 bases; bases unmatched to a gene: 3. CDR1 and CDR2 are read off the germline V gene as MNHEY and SVGAGI. The CDR3 measures 14 amino acids from cysteine to phenylalanine. Only the CDR3 region is kept as DNA, spanning 42 bases read in frame from base 1. TCRbeta CDR3 regions were amplified from genomic DNA by means of the immunoSEQ Assay, a bias-controlled multiplex PCR. The published analysis was carried out like this. Nucleated cell counts per sample were estimated from amplification of reference gene primers within the assay. To quantify the absolute abundance of each unique TCRbeta CDR3 rearrangement, sequence reads were collapsed and filtered. For each sample, productive Simpson clonality was calculated as the square root of Simpson's diversity index over productive rearrangements. The immuneACCESS repertoire file appears here via TCRdb, limited to in-frame rearrangements. These files lack a portion of the clones; in checked studies, under half of the deficit traces to unresolved V genes, and the cause of the others is not known. From that table come the V and J calls and clone size; the DNA was used to work out D and trimming. Within this sample are around 260,000 clones, with around four fifths of them counted one time only. Under 5.5% of the sample lies in the top ten.

The data were obtained in a study of blood T cell repertoires in COVID-19 (dated by TCRdb to 2018 to 2020). Broadly, across the study: Samples from collaborators originated in the United States, Italy and Spain and spanned both the acute and convalescent phases of COVID-19. The repertoires were released in a freely available public database meant as a resource for research on the immune response to SARS-CoV-2. Samples were obtained from the ongoing ImmuneRACE study (first 160 participants) and from about 1,300 subjects provided by 6 global collaborators. The prospective study material was composed of cDNA or gDNA derived from T cells, B-cell-depleted T cells, or PBMCs. A de-identified subject ID, COVID-19 status, age in years and sex were almost always included in the sample metadata. The dataset comprised deeply sampled blood TCRbeta repertoires from subjects exposed to, actively infected with, or recovered from COVID-19. Where HLA class I and class II types were available, the types were taken from metadata supplied by the sample provider, not from assay-based typing. The full study reports these points: How much clinical and demographic metadata was included differed by source and by participant, and the metadata was provided uncurated.

The chain joins TRBV6-5 to TRBJ1-6; 9 of the junction bases match TRBD1. Sequencing was carried out using peripheral blood. This sequence originates from a man aged 55 to 70 who had recovered from COVID-19. CDR3 loop: CASREDRGNSPLHF. The bases are TGTGCCAGCAGGGAGGACAGGGGTAATTCACCCCTCCACTTT.